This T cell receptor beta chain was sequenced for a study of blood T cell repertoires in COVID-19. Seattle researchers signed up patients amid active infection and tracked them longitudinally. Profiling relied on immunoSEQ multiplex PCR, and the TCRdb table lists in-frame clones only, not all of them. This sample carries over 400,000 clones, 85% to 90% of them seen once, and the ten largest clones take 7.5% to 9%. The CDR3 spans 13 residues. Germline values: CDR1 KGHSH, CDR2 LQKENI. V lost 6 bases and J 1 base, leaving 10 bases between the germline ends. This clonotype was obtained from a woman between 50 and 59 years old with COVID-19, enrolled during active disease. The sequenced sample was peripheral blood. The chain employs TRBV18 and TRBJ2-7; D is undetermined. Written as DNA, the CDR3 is TGTGCCAGCTCTCCCACGGAGTCCTACGAGCAGTACTTC. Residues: CASSPTESYEQYF.